One sample yielded the 2 T cell receptor beta chains listed below, sequenced in a study of OX40 agonist ivuxolimab in advanced cancers. Receptor libraries were prepared by the immunoSEQ multiplex PCR assay. TCRdb carries this immuneACCESS record with in-frame sequences only. Its versions omit some clonotypes, under half of them owing to an unresolved V gene in the studies checked, with the rest unexplained. This sample lists roughly 60,000 clones; around 88% were detected once. Just over 0.6% of the sample is taken by the ten largest. This specimen was CD4+ or CD8+ T cells sorted from blood, taken in a trial of the OX40 agonist ivuxolimab. The receptors stem from an adult with an advanced solid tumor such as melanoma, head and neck, liver or kidney cancer.

The V call is TRBV2, the J call TRBJ2-5, with 8 bases aligning to TRBD2. V gave up 0 bases and J gave up 10 bases; unmatched junction bases: 7. CDR3 length equals 14 residues. Germline assignment: CDR1 SNHLY and CDR2 FYNNEI. CDR3 sequence reads: CASSEALLGGGQYF. For the CDR3, the DNA is TGTGCCAGCAGTGAAGCGCTTCTCGGGGGGGGCCAGTACTTC.

J is TRBJ2-1 and V is TRBV10-3, with TRBD2 matching over 10 bases. The CDR3 has 14 residues. Germline V gene lookup returns CDR1 ENHRY and CDR2 SYGVKD. With V trimmed by 8 bases and J by 6 bases, 7 bases remained unmatched. The CDR3 coding sequence is TGTGCCATCGCCCAGCGGGAGGGAATCAATGAGCAGTTCTTC. The encoded protein is CAIAQREGINEQFF.